Below are 20 T cell receptor beta chains sequenced from a single sample in a study of blood T cells in healthy people across ages. Sample-barcoded 5' priming and a J-beta primer mix drove a second PCR of roughly 6 to 12 cycles. TCRdb itself ran the 5' RACE reads through MiXCR, one entry per CDR3 protein. The sample consists of 780,000 or so distinct CDR3 sequences, roughly 56% of them appearing once. The sample was blood. These receptors originate from a man aged 40-55 years in good health.

The chain links TRBV27 to TRBJ1-6, with TRBD1 matching over 11 bases. V lost 3 bases and J lost 11; bases outside the gene matches: 6. The V gene's germline CDR1 is MNHEY and CDR2 SMNVEV (reference sequence). This CDR3 is 15 amino acids long. The CDR3 sequence: CASSLGTGGWTPLHF. CDR3 nucleotides: TGTGCCAGCAGTTTGGGGACAGGGGGTTGGACACCCCTCCACTTT.

The chain couples TRBV12-3 or TRBV12-4 to TRBJ1-1; 12 bases are a match to TRBD1. The CDR3 loop spans 16 amino acids. The V and J ends lost 6 bases and 10 bases, in that order; junction bases with no gene match: 15. The CDR3, as DNA: TGTGCCAGCAGCCAGATCGAAGGGACAGGGGGCAAGGGAGCTTTCTTT. The encoded protein is CASSQIEGTGGKGAFF.

The gene calls are TRBV29-1 and TRBJ2-3, with D unresolved. Trimming took 7 bases from V and 10 from J, leaving 15 bases between them. Germline CDR1 SQVTM, CDR2 ANQGSEA. The CDR3 extends over 11 amino acids. The CDR3 sequence: CSAVGASAQYF. The CDR3 DNA reads as TGCAGCGCCGTGGGTGCGTCGGCGCAGTATTTT.

V is TRBV12-3 or TRBV12-4 and J is TRBJ1-1, with TRBD1 matching 7 bases. The length of the CDR3 is 15 residues. V lost 6 bases to trimming and J lost 0 bases; unmatched junction nucleotides: 7. The CDR3 region is CASRRDSILNTEAFF. CDR3 nucleotide sequence: TGTGCCAGCAGACGGGACAGTATATTGAACACTGAAGCTTTCTTT.

This sequence joins TRBV6-6 and TRBJ1-1, with TRBD1 matching 9 bases. Germline trimming cut 6 bases from V and 0 bases from J; bases unmatched to any gene: 11. The germline V gene encodes CDR1 MNHNY and CDR2 SVGAGI (reference sequence). The CDR3 runs 17 residues. For the CDR3, the DNA is TGTGCCAGCAGCGAGCACAGGGGGCGGGACATGAACACTGAAGCTTTCTTT. As protein: CASSEHRGRDMNTEAFF.

This clonotype showed up just a few times. The CDR3: CASSFGQGGGANVLTF. In DNA, the CDR3 is TGTGCCAGCAGCTTCGGACAGGGTGGTGGGGCCAACGTCCTGACTTTC. V and J are TRBV9 and TRBJ2-6, with 8 bases that match TRBD1. The V and J ends lost 4 bases and 3 bases, in that order; junction bases with no gene match: 6. The V gene's germline CDR1 is SGDLS and CDR2 YYNGEE. The CDR3 has 16 amino acids.

This clonotype was seen only a few times. The chain carries TRBV7-9 and TRBJ1-5, with D uncertain. The CDR3 runs to 14 residues. The germline V gene has CDR1 SEHNR and CDR2 FQNEAQ (reference sequence). Trimming took off 0 bases at V and 9 bases at J, with 12 bases between the two ends. CDR3 region: CASSLAFGNAPQHF. The CDR3 DNA follows: TGTGCCAGCAGCTTAGCGTTCGGGAATGCGCCCCAGCATTTT.

A remark on this clonotype: The DNA is omitted, as the CDR3 cannot be located on it reliably, and the CDR3 follows TCRdb's listing. The chain joins TRBV2 to TRBJ2-3; TRBD1 is the table's D call, not checked against the DNA. Germline CDR1 SNHLY, CDR2 FYNNEI. Including both end residues, the CDR3 is 17 amino acids long. CDR3 sequence reads: CASKTFGAGDGPDTQYF.

The chain has TRBV7-2 and TRBJ2-3; D is ambiguous. There are 15 residues in the CDR3. Germline-derived CDR1 and CDR2 are SGHTA and FQGNSA. The ends were cut back, 2 bases at V and 0 bases at J, with 9 bases in the middle. The CDR3, as DNA: TGTGCCAGCAGCTTATCTTTTTCTAGCACAGATACGCAGTATTTT. Protein product: CASSLSFSSTDTQYF.

This clonotype appeared a few times. This chain connects TRBV6-5 to TRBJ2-5; no firm D call. CDR1 and CDR2 from the germline V gene are MNHEY and SVGAGI. V shed 10 bases and J shed 5 bases, with 11 bases lying between them. The CDR3 is 11 residues long. In DNA, the CDR3 is TGTGCCACCACAATGCGGGAGACCCAGTACTTC. It specifies CATTMRETQYF.

This clonotype was seen a few times. V gene TRBV19 combines with J gene TRBJ1-5; TRBD1 matches at 7 bases. This CDR3 is built from 20 residues. V lost 4 bases and J lost 1; bases outside the gene matches: 19. Germline assignment: CDR1 LNHDA and CDR2 SQIVND (reference sequence). CDR3 region: CASSNHLGGWSGPSNQPQHF. Written as DNA, the CDR3 is TGTGCCAGTAGTAATCATTTAGGGGGCTGGTCTGGTCCGAGCAATCAGCCCCAGCATTTT.

The chain carries TRBV2 and TRBJ1-4, with 10 bases matching TRBD1. The J segment lost 6 bases and the V segment lost 7 bases, leaving 5 bases of the junction unmatched. Germline CDR1 SNHLY, CDR2 FYNNEI. The CDR3 covers 14 residues. CDR3 amino acids: CASTSGTGDEKLFF. The CDR3 DNA sequence: TGTGCCAGCACTTCCGGGACAGGGGATGAAAAACTGTTTTTT.

This clonotype was seen only once. The V gene is TRBV11-2, the J gene TRBJ2-7, with 13 bases identical to TRBD2. This CDR3 spans 15 amino acids. The trim removed 5 bases at V and 7 bases at J, leaving 8 bases unmatched. The V gene's germline CDR1 is SGHAT and CDR2 FQNNGV. The CDR3 sequence: CASSIRLAGGPEQYF. Here the CDR3 DNA reads TGTGCCAGCAGCATTCGACTAGCGGGAGGACCAGAGCAGTACTTC. The full variable domain, its missing parts supplied by reference TRBV11-2 and TRBJ2-7, is EAGVAQSPRYKIIEKRQSVAFWCNPISGHATLYWYQQILGQGPKLLIQFQNNGVVDDSQLPKDRFSAERLKGVDSTLKIQPAKLEDSAVYLCASSIRLAGGPEQYFGPGTRLTVT.

The chain links TRBV6-5 to TRBJ1-2; 8 nucleotides match TRBD1. V lost 5 bases and J lost 3; bases outside the gene matches: 8. The germline gives CDR1 MNHEY, CDR2 SVGAGI. The CDR3 totals 15 residues. CDR3 coding DNA: TGTGCCAGCAGTCCCCCAGGGGGCATCGACTATGGCTACACCTTC. It is translated as CASSPPGGIDYGYTF.

The V gene is TRBV24-1, the J gene TRBJ2-1, with a possible D match to TRBD1 (5 bases). CDR3 length equals 16 residues. Trimming removed 2 bases from V and 4 bases from J, with 14 bases in between. From germline, CDR1 is KGHDR and CDR2 SFDVKD. CDR3 residues: CATSDSDTKIYNEQFF. CDR3 DNA sequence: TGTGCCACCAGTGATTCGGACACCAAGATATACAATGAGCAGTTCTTC.

This clonotype was detected only once. The rearrangement uses TRBV18 and TRBJ2-7, with a tentative D call TRBD2 (6 bases). V was trimmed by 0 bases and J by 2 bases, leaving 17 bases between them. Germline loops: CDR1 KGHSH, CDR2 LQKENI. This CDR3 comprises 17 residues. CDR3 protein: CASSPPRTTVGAYEQYF. The CDR3 DNA is TGTGCCAGCTCACCACCAAGGACTACCGTTGGGGCCTACGAGCAGTACTTC.

In the case of this clonotype: One end of the junction varies from germline; a read error may be responsible. The gene calls are TRBV7-2 and TRBJ2-2; either TRBD1 or TRBD2 may fit D (5 bases each). The germline V gene encodes CDR1 SGHTA and CDR2 FQGNSA. The CDR3 contains 14 residues. Here the CDR3 DNA reads TGTGCCAGCAGCATAGCCGGGACCACCGGGGAGCTGTTTTTT. Protein: CASSIAGTTGELFF.

The chain uses TRBV6-2 or TRBV6-3 and TRBJ2-7; 11 nucleotides line up with TRBD2. The J call is uncertain, as TRBJ2-5 better fits the DNA end. Germline V gene lookup returns CDR1 MNHEY and CDR2 SVGEGT. This CDR3 is 16 amino acids long. The CDR3 here is CASSSRGSGRGETQYF. In nucleotides, the CDR3 is TGTGCCAGCAGTTCCCGCGGTAGCGGGAGGGGAGAGACCCAGTACTTC.

The chain couples TRBV9 to TRBJ2-5; D is uncertain. This CDR3 has 15 amino acids. Between the trimmed V and J ends, which lost 0 bases and 11 bases, there was a span of 20 bases. Per the germline V gene, CDR1 is SGDLS and CDR2 is YYNGEE. The CDR3 sequence is CASSVGLQDYNEQYF. CDR3 nucleotides: TGTGCCAGCAGCGTAGGATTGCAGGATTACAATGAGCAGTACTTC.

This clonotype was counted a few times. The chain joins TRBV12-3 or TRBV12-4 to TRBJ1-1; D is perhaps TRBD1 (5 bases). The CDR3 is 15 residues long. V was shortened by 5 bases and J by 5 bases, with 18 bases between the two germline ends. CDR3 amino acids: CASSPQWAGSTEAFF. CDR3 nucleotides: TGTGCCAGCAGTCCTCAGTGGGCAGGGAGTACTGAAGCTTTCTTT.